The 11 T cell receptor beta chains given below trace back to one sample, sequenced in a study of blood T cells in healthy people across ages. A second PCR, run for roughly 7 to 11 cycles, used a sample-barcoded 5' primer plus a J-beta primer mix. TCRdb processed the 5' RACE reads anew with MiXCR; each CDR3 protein has one entry. Of more than 650,000 distinct CDR3 sequences in the sample, 53% are singletons; the top ten hold about two fifths. The specimen was blood. The receptors originated from a man at least 80 years old in good health.

This clonotype has only a few counts. This sequence joins TRBV4-1 and TRBJ2-4; TRBD1 aligns across 7 bases. The DNA end lines up better with TRBJ2-5; the J call may be wrong. The CDR3 sequence is 14 residues long. Germline lookup yields CDR1 MGHRA and CDR2 YSYEKL. CDR3 protein: CASSYRDRQETQYF. CDR3 nucleotide sequence: TGCGCCAGCAGCTACCGGGACAGACAAGAGACCCAGTACTTC.

This clonotype was observed once. The rearrangement joins TRBV5-1 to TRBJ2-3; TRBD1 matches at 7 bases. The CDR3 loop spans 17 amino acids. Losses at the gene ends were 0 bases for V and 2 bases for J; bases not matched to a gene: 9. Germline assignment: CDR1 SGHRS and CDR2 YFSETQ. This CDR3 reads CASSLAGTEPSTDTQYF. In DNA, the CDR3 is TGCGCCAGCAGCTTGGCTGGGACAGAACCCTCCACAGATACGCAGTATTTT.

V usage is TRBV7-3 and J usage is TRBJ2-3; tentatively, D is TRBD1 or TRBD2 (5 bases each). The V gene lost 5 bases and the J gene lost 6 bases, with 15 bases spanning the gap. CDR3 length: 14 residues. Germline CDR1 and CDR2: SGHTA and FQGTGA. The CDR3 DNA follows: TGTGCCAGCAGCCTCGGGGCTAGTGCCGATACGCAGTATTTT. Translation gives CASSLGASADTQYF.

The chain carries TRBV5-1 and TRBJ2-7; 8 bases agree with TRBD1. Trimming removed 5 bases from V and 0 bases from J; junction bases left unmatched: 4. The CDR3 consists of 14 residues. From germline, CDR1 is SGHRS and CDR2 YFSETQ. CDR3 protein: CASRPGGNSYEQYF. The DNA for the CDR3 is TGCGCCAGCAGACCAGGGGGCAACTCCTACGAGCAGTACTTC.

This rearrangement joins TRBV28 to TRBJ2-2; 9 nucleotides line up with TRBD1. V shed 7 bases and J 6 bases; nucleotides not matched to a gene: 6. Germline-derived CDR1 and CDR2 are MDHEN and SYDVKM. The CDR3 is 14 residues long. The CDR3 DNA reads TGTGCCAGCATCGGACAGGGGTTTGCCGGGGAGCTGTTTTTT. Amino acids: CASIGQGFAGELFF.

The chain couples TRBV6-2 or TRBV6-3 to TRBJ2-4; 13 bases line up with TRBD2. The end of the DNA is better explained by TRBJ2-7, so the J call may be wrong. The CDR3 loop spans 16 amino acids. Germline V gene lookup returns CDR1 MNHEY and CDR2 SVGEGT. In nucleotides, the CDR3 is TGTGCCAGCAGCCGCCTGACTAGCGGGAGGTCATACGAGCAGTACTTC. Protein sequence: CASSRLTSGRSYEQYF.

The chain carries TRBV29-1 and TRBJ2-5; 7 bases align to TRBD2. CDR3 length equals 12 residues. V was clipped by 4 bases and J by 11 bases; unmatched bases: 10. Germline lookup yields CDR1 SQVTM and CDR2 ANQGSEA. The DNA of the CDR3 is TGCAGCGTTGCTAGCGGTTCCTACGGGCAGTACTTC. Its protein product is CSVASGSYGQYF. The full variable domain, completed using reference TRBV29-1 and TRBJ2-5, is SAVISQKPSRDICQRGTSLTIQCQVDSQVTMMFWYRQQPGQSLTLIATANQGSEATYESGFVIDKFPISRPNLTFSTLTVSNMSPEDSSIYLCSVASGSYGQYFGPGTRLLVL.

J is TRBJ2-7 and V is TRBV10-3; D uncertain. The CDR3 has 14 residues. Trimming shortened V by 0 bases and J by 1 base, and 7 bases separated the two germline ends. CDR1 is ENHRY, CDR2 SYGVKD, per germline. The DNA of the CDR3 is TGTGCCATCAGTGAGTCGGCAGAATCCTACGAGCAGTACTTC. It specifies CAISESAESYEQYF.

This clonotype was found a few times. This chain's CDR3 is CASSVTPGTEAFF. The DNA for the CDR3 is TGTGCCAGCAGCGTTACCCCAGGGACTGAAGCTTTCTTT. The chain carries TRBV9 and TRBJ1-1; a possible D gene is TRBD1 (5 bases). This CDR3 region has 13 residues. From germline, CDR1 is SGDLS and CDR2 YYNGEE. V was pared by 2 bases and J by 5 bases, with 10 bases between.

There are a few counts of this clonotype. The V and J genes are TRBV6-6 and TRBJ2-7; D is unresolved. CDR1 is MNHNY and CDR2 is SVGAGI in the germline V gene (reference sequence). The CDR3 has 16 residues. V lost 2 bases and J lost 1, with 15 bases in between. The CDR3 sequence is CASSYGAWAVSYEQYF. The CDR3 nucleotides read TGTGCCAGCAGTTACGGCGCGTGGGCGGTATCCTACGAGCAGTACTTC.

The rearrangement joins TRBV5-1 to TRBJ2-5, with TRBD1 as a possible D gene (5 bases). There are 14 residues in the CDR3. Germline V gene sequence: CDR1 SGHRS, CDR2 YFSETQ. Trimming cost V 4 bases and J 2 bases, with 12 bases left between them. CDR3 DNA: TGCGCCAGCAGCAAGGTCCAGGGTCAAGAGACCCAGTACTTC. This gives the protein CASSKVQGQETQYF.